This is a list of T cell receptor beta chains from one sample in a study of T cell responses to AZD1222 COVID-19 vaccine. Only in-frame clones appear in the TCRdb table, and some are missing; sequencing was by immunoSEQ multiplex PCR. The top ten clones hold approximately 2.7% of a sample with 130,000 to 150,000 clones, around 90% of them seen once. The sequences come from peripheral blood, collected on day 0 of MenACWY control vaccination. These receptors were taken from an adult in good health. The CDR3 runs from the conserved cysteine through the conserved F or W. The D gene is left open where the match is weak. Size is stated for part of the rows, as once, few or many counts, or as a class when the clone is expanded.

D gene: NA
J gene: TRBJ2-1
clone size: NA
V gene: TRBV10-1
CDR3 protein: CASRIDRPYNEQFF
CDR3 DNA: TGCGCCAGCAGAATAGACCGACCCTACAATGAGCAGTTCTTC

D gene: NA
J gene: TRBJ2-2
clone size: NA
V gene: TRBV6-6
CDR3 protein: CASSSGRGNTGELFF
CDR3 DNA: TGTGCCAGCAGTAGCGGGCGAGGGAACACCGGGGAGCTGTTTTTT

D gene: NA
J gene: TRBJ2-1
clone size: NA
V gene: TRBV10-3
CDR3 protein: CATGLGLVDEQFF
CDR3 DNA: TGTGCCACAGGACTGGGCCTTGTCGATGAGCAGTTCTTC

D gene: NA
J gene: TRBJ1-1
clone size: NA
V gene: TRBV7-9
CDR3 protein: CASSLEGVNTEAFF
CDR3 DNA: TGTGCCAGCAGCTTAGAAGGGGTGAACACTGAAGCTTTCTTT

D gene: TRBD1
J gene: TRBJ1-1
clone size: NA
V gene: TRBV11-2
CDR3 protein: CASSPTGRGRGAFF
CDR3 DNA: TGTGCCAGCAGCCCGACAGGCAGGGGGCGCGGAGCTTTCTTT

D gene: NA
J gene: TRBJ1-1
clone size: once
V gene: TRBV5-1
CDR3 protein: CASSLDSLNTEAFF
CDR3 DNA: TGCGCCAGCAGCCTTGACAGCCTGAACACTGAAGCTTTCTTT

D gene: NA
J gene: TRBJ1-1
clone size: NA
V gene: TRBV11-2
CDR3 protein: CASSFRGGVNTEAFF
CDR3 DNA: TGTGCCAGCAGCTTTAGGGGAGGGGTGAACACTGAAGCTTTCTTT

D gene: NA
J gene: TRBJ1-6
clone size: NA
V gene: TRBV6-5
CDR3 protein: CASSGMGDNSPLHF
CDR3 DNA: TGTGCCAGCAGCGGGATGGGTGATAATTCACCCCTCCACTTT

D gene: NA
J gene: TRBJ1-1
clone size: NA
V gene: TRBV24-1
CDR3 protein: CATSEGQGSNTEAFF
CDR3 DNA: TGTGCCACCAGTGAAGGGCAGGGTAGTAACACTGAAGCTTTCTTT

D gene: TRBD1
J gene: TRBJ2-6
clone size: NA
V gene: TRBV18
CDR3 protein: CASLPRTQGAGANVLTF
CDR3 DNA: TGTGCCAGCTTACCCCGAACCCAGGGGGCCGGGGCCAACGTCCTGACTTTC

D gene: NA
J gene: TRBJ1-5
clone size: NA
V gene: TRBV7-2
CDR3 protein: CASSLGGVRGQPQHF
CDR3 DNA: TGTGCCAGCAGCTTAGGCGGGGTGCGGGGTCAGCCCCAGCATTTT

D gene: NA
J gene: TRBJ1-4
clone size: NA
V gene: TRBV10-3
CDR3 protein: CAINSGEGEKLFF
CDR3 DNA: TGTGCCATCAACTCGGGGGAAGGGGAAAAACTGTTTTTT

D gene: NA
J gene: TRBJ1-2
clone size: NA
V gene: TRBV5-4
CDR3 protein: CASSFDRLYGYTF
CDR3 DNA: TGTGCCAGCAGCTTCGACAGGCTCTATGGCTACACCTTC

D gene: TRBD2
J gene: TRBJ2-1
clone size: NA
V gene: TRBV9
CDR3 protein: CASSDIAGAYNEQFF
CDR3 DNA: TGTGCCAGCAGCGACATAGCGGGGGCCTACAATGAGCAGTTCTTC

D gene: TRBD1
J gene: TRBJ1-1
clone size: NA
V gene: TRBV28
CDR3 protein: CASSLGDRFKLNTEAFF
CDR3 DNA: TGTGCCAGCAGTTTAGGGGACAGATTTAAATTGAACACTGAAGCTTTCTTT

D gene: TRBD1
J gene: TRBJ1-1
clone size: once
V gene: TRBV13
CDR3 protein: CASSLPPTGGMNTEAFF
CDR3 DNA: TGTGCCAGCAGCTTACCCCCGACAGGGGGAATGAACACTGAAGCTTTCTTT

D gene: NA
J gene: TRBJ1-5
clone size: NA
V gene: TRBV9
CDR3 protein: CASSVAPGSNQPQHF
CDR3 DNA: TGTGCCAGCAGCGTAGCCCCGGGTAGCAATCAGCCCCAGCATTTT

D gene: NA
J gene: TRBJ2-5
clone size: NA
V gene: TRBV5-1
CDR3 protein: CASSSSGTAGETQYF
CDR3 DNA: TGCGCCAGCAGCTCGTCCGGGACGGCGGGAGAGACCCAGTACTTC